This T cell receptor (beta chain) derives from a study of blood T cell repertoires in COVID-19. About the research overall: Collection of acute and convalescent COVID-19 samples took place in the United States, Italy and Spain.

Under the authors' procedure: Cell counts per sample came from amplifying reference gene primers. Repertoires were generated with immunoSEQ multiplex PCR, while TCRdb's copy carries only in-frame clones and drops some. V and J calls and clone size are copied from that table; D and trimming were computed from the DNA. Among 400,000 to 500,000 clones, around 87% were seen once, and the ten largest hold roughly 1.9%. This CDR3 has 16 residues. Germline V gene lookup returns CDR1 LNHDA and CDR2 SQIVND (reference sequence). The V and J ends lost 3 bases and 1 base, in that order; junction bases with no gene match: 7.

The material sequenced was PBMCs or T cells enriched from blood (not recorded which). The TCR sequence derives from a woman between 35 and 50 years old who had recovered from COVID-19. The chain joins TRBV19 to TRBJ2-3, with 7 bases that match TRBD2. The CDR3 DNA sequence: TGTGCCAGTAGTATCGGCGGGAGCTACCGCACAGATACGCAGTATTTT. Protein sequence: CASSIGGSYRTDTQYF. The full variable domain, with the rest looked up from reference TRBV19 and TRBJ2-3, is DGGITQSPKYLFRKEGQNVTLSCEQNLNHDAMYWYRQDPGQGLRLIYYSQIVNDFQKGDIAEGYSVSREKKESFPLTVTSAQKNPTAFYLCASSIGGSYRTDTQYFGPGTRLTVL.